This T cell receptor beta chain is drawn from a study of technical replicates of blood from a few donors. Profiled with immunoSEQ multiplex PCR; TCRdb holds only in-frame clones, not every one. Of roughly 70,000 clones listed, around 91% are singletons. This CDR3 has 16 residues. V lost 5 bases, J lost 0 bases, and 7 bases stayed unmatched. Germline CDR1 and CDR2: LNHDA and SQIVND (reference sequence). This sequence was found in a human donor in good health. Sequencing was carried out using T cells isolated from PBMCs. This sequence joins TRBV19 and TRBJ1-5; 7 nucleotides line up with TRBD1. CDR3 amino acids: CASSEQGSYSNQPQHF. The CDR3 DNA follows: TGTGCCAGTAGTGAACAGGGGTCTTATAGCAATCAGCCCCAGCATTTT.